The clone carrying this TCR beta chain was counted only a few times. Antigen unknown. This sample stems from a study of cytomegalovirus exposure and HLA in healthy donors. Study-wide results and limits: High specificity and sensitivity for cytomegalovirus status were reported for the classifier. Usually a TCR sequence was rare, but some public TCRs were found in many donors. Cytomegalovirus-associated status was assigned to 164 TCR beta chains.

These donors were members of the roughly 120-subject validation cohort, a group separate from the roughly 670-subject first cohort. There are 16 residues in the CDR3. V shed 0 bases and J 7 bases; nucleotides not matched to a gene: 7. The germline CDR1 and CDR2 sequences are MGHRA and YSYEKL. Clones were read by immunoSEQ multiplex PCR, and TCRdb kept only the in-frame ones, dropping some. The sample lists some 190,000 clones; approximately 86% were seen once. This TCR was sampled from a young man in good health and CMV-seropositive. Source material: PBMCs. The chain links TRBV4-1 to TRBJ2-4, with 9 bases fitting TRBD2. Here the CDR3 DNA reads TGCGCCAGCAGCCAAGAGACTAGCGGACAAATTAACATTCAGTACTTC. Protein sequence: CASSQETSGQINIQYF.